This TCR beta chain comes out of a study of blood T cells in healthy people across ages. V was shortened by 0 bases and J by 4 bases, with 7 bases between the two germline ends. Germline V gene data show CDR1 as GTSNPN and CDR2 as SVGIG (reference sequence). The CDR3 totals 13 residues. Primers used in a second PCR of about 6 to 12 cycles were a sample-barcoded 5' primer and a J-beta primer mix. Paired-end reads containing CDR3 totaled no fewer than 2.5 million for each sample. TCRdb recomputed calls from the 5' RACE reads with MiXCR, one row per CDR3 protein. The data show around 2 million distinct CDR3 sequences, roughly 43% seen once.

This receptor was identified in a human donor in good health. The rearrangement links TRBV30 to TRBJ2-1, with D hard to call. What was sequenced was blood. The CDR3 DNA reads TGTGCCTGGAGTGTGTCACTGTACAATGAGCAGTTCTTC. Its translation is CAWSVSLYNEQFF.